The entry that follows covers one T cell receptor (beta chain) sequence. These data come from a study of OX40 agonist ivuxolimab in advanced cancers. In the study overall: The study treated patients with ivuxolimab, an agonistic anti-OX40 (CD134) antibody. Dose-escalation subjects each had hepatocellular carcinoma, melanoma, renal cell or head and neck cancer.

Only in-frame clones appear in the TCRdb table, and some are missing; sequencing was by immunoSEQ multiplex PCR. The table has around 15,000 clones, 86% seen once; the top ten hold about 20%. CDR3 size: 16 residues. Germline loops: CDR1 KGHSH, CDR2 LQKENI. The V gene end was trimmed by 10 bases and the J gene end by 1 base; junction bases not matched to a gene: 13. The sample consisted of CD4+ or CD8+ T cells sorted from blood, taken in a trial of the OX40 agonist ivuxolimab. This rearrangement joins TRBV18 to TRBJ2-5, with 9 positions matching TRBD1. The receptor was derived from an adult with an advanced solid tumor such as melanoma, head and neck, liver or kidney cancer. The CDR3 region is CATPPTPQGAQETQYF. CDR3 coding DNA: TGTGCCACCCCACCGACCCCACAGGGGGCCCAAGAGACCCAGTACTTC.